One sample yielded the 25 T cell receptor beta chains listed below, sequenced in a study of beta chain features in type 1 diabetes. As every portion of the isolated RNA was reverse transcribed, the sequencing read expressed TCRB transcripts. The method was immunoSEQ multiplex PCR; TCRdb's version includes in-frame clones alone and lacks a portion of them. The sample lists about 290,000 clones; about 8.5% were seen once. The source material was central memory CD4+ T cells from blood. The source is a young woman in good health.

The CDR3 region is CASSLTGPGKTQYF. The DNA of the CDR3 is TGTGCCAGCAGCTTAACAGGGCCGGGAAAGACCCAGTACTTC. V gene TRBV7-6 combines with J gene TRBJ2-5; a possible D gene is TRBD1 (6 bases). The CDR3 is 14 amino acids. Germline V gene lookup returns CDR1 SGHVS and CDR2 FNYEAQ. Trimming stripped 2 bases from V and 6 bases from J, with 13 bases between.

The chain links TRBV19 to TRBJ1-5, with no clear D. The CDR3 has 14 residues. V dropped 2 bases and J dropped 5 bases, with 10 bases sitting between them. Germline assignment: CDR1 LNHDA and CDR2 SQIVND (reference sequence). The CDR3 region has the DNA TGTGCCAGTAGTATAATCCCCCGCGATCAGCCCCAGCATTTT. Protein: CASSIIPRDQPQHF.

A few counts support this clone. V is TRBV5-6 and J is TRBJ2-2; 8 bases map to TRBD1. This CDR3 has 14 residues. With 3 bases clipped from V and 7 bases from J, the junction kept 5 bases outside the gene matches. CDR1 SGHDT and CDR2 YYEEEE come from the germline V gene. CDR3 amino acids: CASSSLRGRGELFF. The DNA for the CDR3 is TGTGCCAGCAGCTCCCTCAGGGGGCGCGGGGAGCTGTTTTTT.

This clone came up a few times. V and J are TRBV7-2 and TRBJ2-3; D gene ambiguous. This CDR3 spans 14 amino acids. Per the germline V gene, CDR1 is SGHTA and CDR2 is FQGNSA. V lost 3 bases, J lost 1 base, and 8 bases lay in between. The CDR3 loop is CASSFPGGTDTQYF. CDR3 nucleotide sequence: TGTGCCAGCAGCTTCCCTGGGGGCACAGATACGCAGTATTTT.

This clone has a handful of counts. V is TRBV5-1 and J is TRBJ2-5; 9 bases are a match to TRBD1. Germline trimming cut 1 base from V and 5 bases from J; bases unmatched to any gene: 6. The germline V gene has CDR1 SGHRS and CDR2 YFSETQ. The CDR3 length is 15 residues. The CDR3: CASSLSGQGRETQYF. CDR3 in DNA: TGCGCCAGCAGCTTGTCAGGACAGGGGAGGGAGACCCAGTACTTC.

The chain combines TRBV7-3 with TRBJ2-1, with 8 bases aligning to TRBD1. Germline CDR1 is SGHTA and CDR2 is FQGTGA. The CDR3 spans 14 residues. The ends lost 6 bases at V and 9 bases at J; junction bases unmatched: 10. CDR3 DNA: TGTGCCAGCAGAGATAGCGCAGGGGGCCTTGAGCAGTTCTTC. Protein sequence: CASRDSAGGLEQFF.

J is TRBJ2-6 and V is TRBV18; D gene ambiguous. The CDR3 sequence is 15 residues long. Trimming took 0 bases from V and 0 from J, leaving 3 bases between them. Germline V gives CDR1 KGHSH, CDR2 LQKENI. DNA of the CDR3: TGTGCCAGCTCACCACCGAGCTCTGGGGCCAACGTCCTGACTTTC. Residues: CASSPPSSGANVLTF.

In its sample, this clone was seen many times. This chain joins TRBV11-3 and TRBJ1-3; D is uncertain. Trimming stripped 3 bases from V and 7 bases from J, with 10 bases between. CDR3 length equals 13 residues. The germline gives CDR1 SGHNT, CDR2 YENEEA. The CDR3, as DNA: TGTGCCAGCAGCTTCGAGAGATGGAACACCATATATTTT. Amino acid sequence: CASSFERWNTIYF. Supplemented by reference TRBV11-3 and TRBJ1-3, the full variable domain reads EAGVVQSPRYKIIEKKQPVAFWCNPISGHNTLYWYLQNLGQGPELLIRYENEEAVDDSQLPKDRFSAERLKGVDSTLKIQPAELGDSAVYLCASSFERWNTIYFGEGSWLTVV.

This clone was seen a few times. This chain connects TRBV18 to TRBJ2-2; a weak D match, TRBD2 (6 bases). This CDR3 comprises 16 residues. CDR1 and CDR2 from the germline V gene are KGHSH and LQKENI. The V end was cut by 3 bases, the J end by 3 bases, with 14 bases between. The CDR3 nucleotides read TGTGCCAGCTCACCCCGGACGGGGGTCGACACCGGGGAGCTGTTTTTT. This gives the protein CASSPRTGVDTGELFF.

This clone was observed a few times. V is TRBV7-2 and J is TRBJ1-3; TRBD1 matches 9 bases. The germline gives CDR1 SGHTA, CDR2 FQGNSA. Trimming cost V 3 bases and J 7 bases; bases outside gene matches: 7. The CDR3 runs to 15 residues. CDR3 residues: CASSLGTGLWNTIYF. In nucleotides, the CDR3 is TGTGCCAGCAGCTTGGGGACAGGGCTGTGGAACACCATATATTTT.

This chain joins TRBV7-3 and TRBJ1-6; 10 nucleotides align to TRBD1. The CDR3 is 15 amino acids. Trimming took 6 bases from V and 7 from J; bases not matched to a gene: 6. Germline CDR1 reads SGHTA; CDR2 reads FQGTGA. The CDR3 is CASSRDRGDNSPLHF. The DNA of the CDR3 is TGTGCCAGCAGTAGGGACAGGGGAGACAATTCACCCCTCCACTTT.

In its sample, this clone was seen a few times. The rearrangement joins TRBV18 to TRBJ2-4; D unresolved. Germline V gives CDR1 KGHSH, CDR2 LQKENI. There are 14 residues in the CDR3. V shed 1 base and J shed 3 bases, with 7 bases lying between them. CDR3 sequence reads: CASSPQDSKNIQYF. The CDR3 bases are TGTGCCAGCTCACCACAGGATAGCAAAAACATTCAGTACTTC.

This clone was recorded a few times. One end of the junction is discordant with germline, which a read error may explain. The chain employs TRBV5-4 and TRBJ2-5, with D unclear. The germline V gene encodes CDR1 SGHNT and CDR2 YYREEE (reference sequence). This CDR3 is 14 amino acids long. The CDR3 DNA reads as TGCGCCAGCAGCCAAGGTCGACTGGGAGAGACCCAGTACTTC. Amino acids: CASSQGRLGETQYF. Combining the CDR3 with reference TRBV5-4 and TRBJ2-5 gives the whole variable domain ETGVTQSPTHLIKTRGQQVTLRCSSQSGHNTVSWYQQALGQGPQFIFQYYREEENGRGNFPPRFSGLQFPNYSSELNVNALELDDSALYLCASSQGRLGETQYFGPGTRLLVL.

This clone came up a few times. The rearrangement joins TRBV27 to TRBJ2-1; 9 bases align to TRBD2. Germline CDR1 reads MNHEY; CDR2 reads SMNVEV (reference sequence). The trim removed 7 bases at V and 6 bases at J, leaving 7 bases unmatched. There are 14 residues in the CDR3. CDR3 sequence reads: CASTHSSGINEQFF. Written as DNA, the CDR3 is TGTGCCAGCACCCATTCTAGCGGGATCAATGAGCAGTTCTTC.

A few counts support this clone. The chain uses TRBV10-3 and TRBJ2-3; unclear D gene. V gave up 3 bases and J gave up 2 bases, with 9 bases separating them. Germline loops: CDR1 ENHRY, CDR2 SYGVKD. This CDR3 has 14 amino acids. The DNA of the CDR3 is TGTGCCATCAGTGACGGACGACCCACAGATACGCAGTATTTT. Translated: CAISDGRPTDTQYF.

The CDR3 here is CASSFGTSGSGETQYF. In DNA, the CDR3 is TGTGCCAGCAGCTTCGGGACTAGCGGGAGCGGGGAGACCCAGTACTTC. V and J are TRBV7-9 and TRBJ2-5; the match to TRBD2 covers 14 bases. This CDR3 has 16 residues. The V and J ends lost 3 bases and 5 bases, in that order; junction bases with no gene match: 5. In germline, CDR1 is SEHNR, CDR2 FQNEAQ (reference sequence).

The CDR3 DNA reads as TGTGCCAGCAGCGCGGTAGCAAACACCGGGGAGCTGTTTTTT. Protein product: CASSAVANTGELFF. The V gene is TRBV7-9, the J gene TRBJ2-2, with no clear D. Germline CDR1 reads SEHNR; CDR2 reads FQNEAQ (reference sequence). The CDR3 totals 14 residues. Trimming shortened V by 5 bases and J by 2 bases, and 9 bases separated the two germline ends.

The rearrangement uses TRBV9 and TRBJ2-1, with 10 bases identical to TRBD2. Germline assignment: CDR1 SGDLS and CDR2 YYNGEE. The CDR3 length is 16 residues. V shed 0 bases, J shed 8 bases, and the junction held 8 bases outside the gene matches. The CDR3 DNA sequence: TGTGCCAGCAGCGTAGATAGCGGGGGGCCCGGGGATGAGCAGTTCTTC. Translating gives CASSVDSGGPGDEQFF.

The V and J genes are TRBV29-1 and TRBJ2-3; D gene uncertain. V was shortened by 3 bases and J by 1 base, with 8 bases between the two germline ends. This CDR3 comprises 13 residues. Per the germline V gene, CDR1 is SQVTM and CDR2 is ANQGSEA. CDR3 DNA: TGCAGCGTTGATCACCAGGGCACAGATACGCAGTATTTT. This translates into CSVDHQGTDTQYF.

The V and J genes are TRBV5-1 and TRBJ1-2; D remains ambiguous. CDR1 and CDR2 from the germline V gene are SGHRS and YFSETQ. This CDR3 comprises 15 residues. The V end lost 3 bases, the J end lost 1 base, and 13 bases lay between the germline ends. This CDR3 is CASSWEGTGNYGYTF. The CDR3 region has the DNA TGCGCCAGCAGCTGGGAGGGCACCGGTAACTATGGCTACACCTTC.

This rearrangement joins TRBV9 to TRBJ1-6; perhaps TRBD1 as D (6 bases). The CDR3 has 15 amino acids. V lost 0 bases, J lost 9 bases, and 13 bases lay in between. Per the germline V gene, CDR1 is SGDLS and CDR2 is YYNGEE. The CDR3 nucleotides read TGTGCCAGCAGCGTAGGAGGGGGACGTATTTCACCCCTCCACTTT. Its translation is CASSVGGGRISPLHF.

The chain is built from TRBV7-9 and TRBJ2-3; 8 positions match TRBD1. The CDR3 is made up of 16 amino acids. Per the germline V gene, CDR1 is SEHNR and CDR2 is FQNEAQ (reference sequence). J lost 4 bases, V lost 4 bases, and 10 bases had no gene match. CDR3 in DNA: TGTGCCAGCAGCTCCCGGACAGGGACCCTTTCAGATACGCAGTATTTT. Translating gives CASSSRTGTLSDTQYF.

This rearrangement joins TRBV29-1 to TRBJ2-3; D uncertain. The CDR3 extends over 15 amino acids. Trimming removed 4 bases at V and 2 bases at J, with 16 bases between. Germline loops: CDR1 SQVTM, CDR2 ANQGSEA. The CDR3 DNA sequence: TGCAGCGTTGCGAAGACGACTGATATCACAGATACGCAGTATTTT. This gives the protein CSVAKTTDITDTQYF.

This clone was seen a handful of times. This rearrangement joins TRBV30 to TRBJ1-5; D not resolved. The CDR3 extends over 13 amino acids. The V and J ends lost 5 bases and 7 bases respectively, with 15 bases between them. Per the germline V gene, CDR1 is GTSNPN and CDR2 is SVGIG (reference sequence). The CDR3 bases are TGTGCCTGGGACCGGCAGTTTGGACAGCCCCAGCATTTT. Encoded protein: CAWDRQFGQPQHF. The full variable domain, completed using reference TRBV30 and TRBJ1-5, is SQTIHQWPATLVQPVGSPLSLECTVEGTSNPNLYWYRQAAGRGLQLLFYSVGIGQISSEVPQNLSASRPQDRQFILSSKKLLLSDSGFYLCAWDRQFGQPQHFGDGTRLSIL.

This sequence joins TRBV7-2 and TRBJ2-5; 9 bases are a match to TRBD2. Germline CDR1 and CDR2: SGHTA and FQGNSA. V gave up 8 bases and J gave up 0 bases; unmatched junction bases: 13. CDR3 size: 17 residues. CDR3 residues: CASSGGWLAGNQETQYF. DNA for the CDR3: TGTGCCAGCTCGGGAGGGTGGCTAGCGGGGAACCAAGAGACCCAGTACTTC.